The 26 T cell receptor beta chains given below trace back to one sample, sequenced in a study of blood T cells in healthy people across ages. It was with a sample-barcoded 5' primer and a J-beta primer mix that a second PCR of roughly 7 to 12 cycles was run. TCRdb passed the 5' RACE reads through MiXCR, listing each CDR3 protein once. The data hold around 1,000,000 distinct CDR3 sequences, with roughly 24% observed a single time. These data also formed part of another study, on T cells of mothers and their children.

Sequencing was performed on blood. Receptors were obtained from a girl under 10 years old in good health.

This clonotype was observed a few times. CDR3 sequence: CASCRGNYEQYF. The CDR3 DNA is TGTGCCAGTTGTCGTGGTAACTACGAGCAGTACTTC. This chain links TRBV2 with TRBJ2-7; D ambiguous. The V gene's germline CDR1 is SNHLY and CDR2 FYNNEI. The ends were cut back, 9 bases at V and 3 bases at J, with 12 bases in the middle. The CDR3 has 12 residues. The variable domain in full, with the rest retrieved from reference TRBV2 and TRBJ2-7, is EPEVTQTPSHQVTQMGQEVILRCVPISNHLYFYWYRQILGQKVEFLVSFYNNEISEKSEIFDDQFSVERPDGSNFTLKIRSTKLEDSAMYFCASCRGNYEQYFGPGTRLTVT.

With respect to this clonotype: A much larger clone lies a single base off, so this may be a read error. V gene TRBV20-1 combines with J gene TRBJ1-1; D gene unclear. Germline lookup yields CDR1 DFQATT and CDR2 SNEGSKA (reference sequence). This CDR3 region has 14 residues. The V and J ends lost 0 bases and 6 bases respectively, with 14 bases between them. CDR3 nucleotide sequence: TGCAGTGCTAGAGAGATTTGGGGTCCCGCTGAAGCTTTCTTT. It specifies CSAREIWGPAEAFF.

A few counts support this clonotype. V and J are TRBV7-3 and TRBJ1-2, with D perhaps TRBD1 (5 bases). This CDR3 has 13 residues. From germline, CDR1 is SGHTA and CDR2 FQGTGA. Trimming pared 5 bases from V and 6 bases from J, leaving 13 bases between. In DNA, the CDR3 is TGTGCCAGCAGCCTACGAGCAGGGCATGGCTACACCTTC. Protein product: CASSLRAGHGYTF.

CDR3 DNA sequence: TGCAGCGTTCGGGACCAAAAATATGGCTACACCTTC. Its translation is CSVRDQKYGYTF. V usage is TRBV29-1 and J usage is TRBJ1-2; D is perhaps TRBD1 (5 bases). CDR3 length: 12 amino acids. From germline, CDR1 is SQVTM and CDR2 ANQGSEA. V dropped 5 bases and J dropped 5 bases, with 12 bases sitting between them.

This chain uses TRBV12-5 with TRBJ2-4; 10 bases map to TRBD2. Germline CDR1 is LGHNT and CDR2 is FRNRAP. J was trimmed by 0 bases and V by 3 bases; bases with no gene match: 17. The CDR3 sequence is 21 residues long. CDR3 coding DNA: TGTGCTAGTGGTTTCGTGTCGTCTCTAGCGGGAGAGATCCTAGCCAAAAACATTCAGTACTTC. This gives the protein CASGFVSSLAGEILAKNIQYF.

The sample holds a few counts of this clonotype. This chain uses TRBV12-3 or TRBV12-4 with TRBJ2-2, with a tentative D call TRBD2 (6 bases). This CDR3 has 16 residues. V was trimmed by 6 bases and J by 12 bases, leaving 26 bases between them. The CDR3 nucleotides are TGTGCCAGCAGCGATCGAGCGAAAAGACTAGTCATGCAGCTGTTTTTT. It is translated as CASSDRAKRLVMQLFF.

V usage is TRBV11-2 and J usage is TRBJ2-7, with D possibly matching TRBD2 (6 bases). V dropped 8 bases and J dropped 0 bases, with 23 bases sitting between them. Per germline, CDR1 SGHAT and CDR2 FQNNGV. The CDR3 extends over 17 amino acids. The CDR3: CASYPTEGLAISYEQYF. DNA of the CDR3: TGTGCCAGCTATCCAACGGAGGGGCTAGCGATCTCCTACGAGCAGTACTTC.

The sample holds one count of this clonotype. The gene calls are TRBV11-2 and TRBJ2-4, with TRBD2 as a possible D gene (6 bases). V was shortened by 5 bases and J by 7 bases, with 15 bases between the two germline ends. Germline values: CDR1 SGHAT, CDR2 FQNNGV. The CDR3 length is 14 residues. The chain's CDR3 is CASSPSGGGNIQYF. As DNA, the CDR3 is TGTGCCAGCAGCCCATCTGGCGGAGGGAACATTCAGTACTTC.

The rearrangement uses TRBV6-6 and TRBJ1-2; 7 bases match TRBD1. In germline, CDR1 is MNHNY, CDR2 SVGAGI (reference sequence). The CDR3 consists of 16 residues. V lost 6 bases to trimming and J lost 4 bases; unmatched junction nucleotides: 14. CDR3 residues: CASSGNRGQWVYGYTF. The CDR3 region has the DNA TGTGCCAGCAGCGGCAACAGGGGACAGTGGGTCTATGGCTACACCTTC.

This clonotype was observed a few times. This chain links TRBV4-3 with TRBJ2-7; D gene unclear. The CDR3 extends over 16 amino acids. Germline CDR1 and CDR2: LGHNA and YSLEER. V lost 4 bases to trimming and J lost 4 bases, with 20 bases between them. This CDR3 reads CASSPQAPPDSYEQYF. Written as DNA, the CDR3 is TGCGCCAGCAGCCCTCAGGCACCCCCTGATTCATACGAGCAGTACTTC.

This clonotype has more than one count but fewer than ten. The chain recombines TRBV29-1 with TRBJ2-5; D perhaps matches TRBD2 (7 bases). Deletions cut 6 bases from V and 0 bases from J, with 20 bases between. Looked up from germline, CDR1 is SQVTM and CDR2 is ANQGSEA. The CDR3 covers 16 residues. The CDR3 DNA follows: TGCAGCGTCACCGGGGTAGAGGGGGGGTACCAAGAGACCCAGTACTTC. Residues: CSVTGVEGGYQETQYF.

The chain employs TRBV6-6 and TRBJ2-1; no reliable D call. The length of the CDR3 is 12 residues. CDR1 and CDR2 (germline): MNHNY, SVGAGI (reference sequence). The V and J ends lost 3 bases and 6 bases respectively, with 6 bases between them. The CDR3 coding sequence is TGTGCCAGCAGTTATTTTATCAATGAGCAGTTCTTC. Its protein product is CASSYFINEQFF.

Remarks on this clonotype: The junction departs from germline at one end; a sequencing error may be responsible. The chain has TRBV9 and TRBJ2-5; 16 bases are a match to TRBD2. Germline V gene data show CDR1 as SGDLS and CDR2 as YYNGEE. The CDR3 has 20 amino acids. The CDR3 here is CASSVEAPGLAGGRKETQYF. CDR3 in DNA: TGCGCCAGCAGCGTAGAGGCACCGGGACTAGCGGGGGGGCGCAAGGAGACCCAGTACTTC. Using reference TRBV9 and TRBJ2-5 for the parts outside the CDR3, the full variable domain is DSGVTQTPKHLITATGQRVTLRCSPRSGDLSVYWYQQSLDQGLQFLIQYYNGEERAKGNILERFSAQQFPDLHSELNLSSLELGDSALYFCASSVEAPGLAGGRKETQYFGPGTRLLVL.

V usage is TRBV7-3 and J usage is TRBJ2-1; 7 bases match TRBD1. V lost 5 bases to trimming and J lost 4 bases; unmatched junction nucleotides: 5. The CDR3 has 14 amino acids. CDR1 is SGHTA and CDR2 is FQGTGA in the germline V gene. Here the CDR3 reads CASSVLQGYNEQFF. DNA for the CDR3: TGTGCCAGCAGCGTACTACAGGGGTACAATGAGCAGTTCTTC. Filled out from reference TRBV7-3 and TRBJ2-1, the complete variable domain reads GAGVSQTPSNKVTEKGKYVELRCDPISGHTALYWYRQSLGQGPEFLIYFQGTGAADDSGLPNDRFFAVRPEGSVSTLKIQRTERGDSAVYLCASSVLQGYNEQFFGPGTRLTVL.

This clonotype was detected a few times. The chain couples TRBV18 to TRBJ2-1; D unresolved. Deletions cut 2 bases from V and 8 bases from J, with 13 bases between. CDR1 KGHSH and CDR2 LQKENI come from the germline V gene. The CDR3 spans 14 residues. The CDR3 reads CASSPDLRADEQFF. Here the CDR3 DNA reads TGTGCCAGCTCACCAGATCTTCGGGCTGATGAGCAGTTCTTC.

This clonotype was seen only a few times. V gene TRBV5-1 combines with J gene TRBJ1-1, with D hard to call. With 0 bases removed from V and 5 bases from J, the gap between germline ends came to 11 bases. This CDR3 region has 14 residues. The germline V gene encodes CDR1 SGHRS and CDR2 YFSETQ. The CDR3 nucleotides are TGCGCCAGCAGCTTGGACAGCGAGGGTACTGAAGCTTTCTTT. Protein: CASSLDSEGTEAFF.

This clonotype has a single count. The chain employs TRBV7-9 and TRBJ2-3; D is undetermined. From germline, CDR1 is SEHNR and CDR2 FQNEAQ (reference sequence). V was pared by 3 bases and J by 1 base, with 11 bases between. This CDR3 is built from 15 residues. The CDR3 DNA reads TGTGCCAGCAGCTTCGGCGTTGAGGGCACAGATACGCAGTATTTT. This gives the protein CASSFGVEGTDTQYF.

This rearrangement joins TRBV29-1 to TRBJ2-7, with a tentative D call TRBD2 (5 bases). The CDR3 spans 16 residues. Germline V CDR1 and CDR2: SQVTM, ANQGSEA. The V end lost 0 bases, the J end lost 1 base, and 16 bases lay between the germline ends. The CDR3 loop is CSVEDPSGGFSYEQYF. CDR3 DNA sequence: TGCAGCGTTGAAGATCCAAGCGGCGGGTTTTCCTACGAGCAGTACTTC.

This clonotype was seen a few times. The chain joins TRBV10-3 to TRBJ1-5; a weak D match, TRBD1 (5 bases). Germline V lookup: CDR1 ENHRY, CDR2 SYGVKD. Trimming left V 4 bases short and J 6 bases short, with 10 bases between. The CDR3 contains 13 residues. The CDR3 DNA reads TGTGCCATCAGTGCAGGGCAGGGTCAGCCCCAGCATTTT. Translated: CAISAGQGQPQHF.

This clonotype turned up a few times. This rearrangement joins TRBV16 to TRBJ1-1; the D is unclear. V shed 4 bases and J shed 1 base, with 16 bases lying between them. CDR1 is KGHSY, CDR2 FQNENV, per germline. The CDR3 sequence is 16 residues long. The CDR3 nucleotides are TGTGCCAGCAGCCCCAGGTCGGGGAGAAAGAACACTGAAGCTTTCTTT. Translating gives CASSPRSGRKNTEAFF. Combining the CDR3 with reference TRBV16 and TRBJ1-1 gives the whole variable domain GEEVAQTPKHLVRGEGQKAKLYCAPIKGHSYVFWYQQVLKNEFKFLISFQNENVFDETGMPKERFSAKCLPNSPCSLEIQATKLEDSAVYFCASSPRSGRKNTEAFFGQGTRLTVV.

This clonotype was recorded a few times. The rearrangement joins TRBV7-9 to TRBJ2-5, with 8 bases matching TRBD2. V dropped 1 base and J dropped 1; count of bases not matched to a gene: 2. The CDR3 extends over 15 amino acids. Looked up from germline, CDR1 is SEHNR and CDR2 is FQNEAQ (reference sequence). CDR3 in amino acids: CASSLVREGQETQYF. The CDR3 bases are TGTGCCAGCAGCTTAGTTCGGGAGGGCCAAGAGACCCAGTACTTC.

This sequence joins TRBV7-6 and TRBJ1-2; 7 positions match TRBD1. The CDR3 length is 16 residues. Germline values: CDR1 SGHVS, CDR2 FNYEAQ. The V segment lost 5 bases and the J segment 8 bases; nucleotides outside the gene matches: 17. The chain's CDR3 is CASSPIILTGVVGYTF. In DNA form, the CDR3 reads TGTGCCAGCAGCCCAATAATATTAACAGGGGTGGTCGGCTACACCTTC. Combining the CDR3 with reference TRBV7-6 and TRBJ1-2 gives the whole variable domain GAGVSQSPRYKVTKRGQDVALRCDPISGHVSLYWYRQALGQGPEFLTYFNYEAQQDKSGLPNDRFSAERPEGSISTLTIQRTEQRDSAMYRCASSPIILTGVVGYTFGSGTRLTVV.

This chain connects TRBV9 to TRBJ2-3; D might be TRBD2 (6 bases). CDR1 SGDLS and CDR2 YYNGEE come from the germline V gene. V lost 6 bases to trimming and J lost 6 bases, with 20 bases between them. The CDR3 spans 15 residues. Here the CDR3 reads CASTMGRNEWDTQYF. CDR3 coding DNA: TGTGCCAGCACCATGGGGAGGAACGAGTGGGATACGCAGTATTTT. Complete variable domain (other parts from reference TRBV9 and TRBJ2-3): DSGVTQTPKHLITATGQRVTLRCSPRSGDLSVYWYQQSLDQGLQFLIQYYNGEERAKGNILERFSAQQFPDLHSELNLSSLELGDSALYFCASTMGRNEWDTQYFGPGTRLTVL.

The V and J genes are TRBV4-2 and TRBJ2-3; D could derive from TRBD1 or TRBD2 (5 bases each). Trimming removed 1 base from V and 7 bases from J, with 12 bases in between. The germline CDR1 and CDR2 sequences are LGHNA and YNFKEQ. This CDR3 has 14 amino acids. In DNA form, the CDR3 reads TGTGCCAGCAGCCAAGCGGGGCGGCCGCATACGCAGTATTTT. Translated, it gives CASSQAGRPHTQYF.

The chain links TRBV10-1 to TRBJ1-1; D unresolved. Germline CDR1 WNHNN, CDR2 SYGVQD (reference sequence). Trimming took 3 bases from V and 1 from J, leaving 15 bases between them. This CDR3 is built from 16 residues. This chain's CDR3 is CASSEHRLTSNTEAFF. The CDR3 DNA reads as TGCGCCAGCAGTGAACACCGCTTAACTTCGAACACTGAAGCTTTCTTT.

This clonotype was observed at least ten times. The junction departs from the called germline gene at one end, perhaps through a read error. The J gene is TRBJ2-7, the V gene TRBV5-1, with 7 bases aligning to TRBD2. Germline-derived CDR1 and CDR2 are SGHRS and YFSETQ. The CDR3 totals 13 residues. CDR3 sequence reads: CASSRGGSYEQYF. CDR3 bases: TGTGCCAGCTCTAGGGGAGGGTCCTACGAGCAGTACTTC. The variable domain in full, with the rest retrieved from reference TRBV5-1 and TRBJ2-7, is KAGVTQTPRYLIKTRGQQVTLSCSPISGHRSVSWYQQTPGQGLQFLFEYFSETQRNKGNFPGRFSGRQFSNSRSEMNVSTLELGDSALYLCASSRGGSYEQYFGPGTRLTVT.